Below, 6 T cell receptor beta chains from the same sample are listed, as sequenced in a study of tumor-infiltrating lymphocytes in primary liver carcinoma. The authors took blood RNA from unsorted whole blood and also extracted germline DNA. Total RNA (roughly 0.45 ug) served as template for TCR beta cDNA synthesis primed by a constant-region primer. Libraries of TCR beta came from three nested multiplex PCR rounds with slightly modified ARM-PCR. A C-beta reverse primer and TRBV1-TRBV30 forward primers served in each of the first two PCR rounds, at ten to eleven cycles apiece. TCRdb re-analysed the multiplex PCR reads in MiXCR, keeping a single row per CDR3 protein. The data show about 320,000 distinct CDR3 sequences, 65% seen once. The sequencing input was peripheral blood. These receptors came from a man in his forties with primary liver carcinoma and hepatitis B virus infection.

V and J are TRBV15 and TRBJ2-2; TRBD1 might be the D (5 bases). The V end lost 0 bases, the J end lost 2 bases, and 7 bases lay between the germline ends. In germline, CDR1 is LNHNV, CDR2 YYDKDF (reference sequence). This CDR3 has 15 amino acids. The CDR3 here is CATSRERTNTGELFF. Written as DNA, the CDR3 is TGTGCCACCAGCAGAGAACGGACAAACACCGGGGAGCTGTTTTTT.

A word on this clonotype: A junction end diverges from the germline sequence, so it may reflect a read error. The chain uses TRBV11-2 and TRBJ2-5; 7 nucleotides align to TRBD2. CDR1 is SGHAT, CDR2 FQNNGV, per germline. This CDR3 is 14 amino acids long. CDR3 in DNA: TGTGCCAGCAGGCGCCCGGGAGGCCAAGAGATCCAGTACTTC. Protein sequence: CASRRPGGQEIQYF.

This clonotype appeared a few times. A much larger clonotype is one base distant, so this may be a read error. The CDR3 carries no conserved terminal phenylalanine or tryptophan, so it likely arises from a read error. The V and J genes are TRBV29-1 and TRBJ2-2, with D possibly TRBD1 on 6 matching bases. CDR3 length equals 12 residues. Trimming left V 6 bases short and J 5 bases short, with 10 bases between. Germline V gives CDR1 SQVTM, CDR2 ANQGSEA. The CDR3 sequence is CSVGRGTGELFL. The CDR3 bases are TGCAGCGTCGGAAGGGGGACCGGGGAGCTGTTTCTT.

A word on this clonotype: Being one base from a much bigger clone, this may be a read error. This sequence joins TRBV10-3 and TRBJ2-7; 11 bases are shared with TRBD2. V trimming: 2 bases; J trimming: 2 bases; junction bases outside the gene matches: 8. The length of the CDR3 is 17 residues. Per germline, CDR1 ENHRY and CDR2 SYGVKD. CDR3 coding DNA: TGTGCCATCAGTGAGCCGAAGGGGACTAGCGGCACCTACGAGCAGTACTTC. This gives the protein CAISEPKGTSGTYEQYF.

V usage is TRBV6-2 or TRBV6-3 and J usage is TRBJ2-7; 12 nucleotides agree with TRBD2. Germline CDR1 MNHEY, CDR2 SVGEGT. This CDR3 contains 15 residues. J was trimmed by 5 bases and V by 8 bases; bases with no gene match: 10. This chain's CDR3 is CASRSSGGAHNEQYF. The CDR3 nucleotides are TGTGCCAGCCGCTCTAGCGGGGGGGCACACAACGAGCAGTACTTC.

This clonotype turned up a few times. This may be a read error, as it is one base from a much larger clone. This chain connects TRBV6-5 to TRBJ1-6; the D gene is possibly TRBD1 (5 bases). CDR1 is MNHEY and CDR2 is SVGAGI in the germline V gene. CDR3 length equals 15 residues. The CDR3 region has the DNA TGTACCAGCAGTTATTTCGGGCAGGGAGACTCACCCCTCCACTTT. Its protein product is CTSSYFGQGDSPLHF.